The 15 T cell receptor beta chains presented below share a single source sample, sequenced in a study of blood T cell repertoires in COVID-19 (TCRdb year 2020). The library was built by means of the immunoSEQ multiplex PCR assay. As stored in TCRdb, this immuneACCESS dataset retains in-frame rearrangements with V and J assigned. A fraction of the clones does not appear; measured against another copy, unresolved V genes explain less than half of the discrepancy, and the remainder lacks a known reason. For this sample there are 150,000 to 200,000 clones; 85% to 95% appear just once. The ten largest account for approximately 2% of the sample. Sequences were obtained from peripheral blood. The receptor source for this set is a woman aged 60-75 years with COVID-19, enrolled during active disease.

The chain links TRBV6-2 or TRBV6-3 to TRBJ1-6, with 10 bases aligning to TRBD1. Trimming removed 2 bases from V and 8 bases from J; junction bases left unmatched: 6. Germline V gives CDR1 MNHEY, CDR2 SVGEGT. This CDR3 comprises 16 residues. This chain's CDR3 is CASSYRDRGPDSPLHF. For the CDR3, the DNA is TGTGCCAGCAGTTACCGGGACAGGGGCCCCGATTCACCCCTCCACTTT.

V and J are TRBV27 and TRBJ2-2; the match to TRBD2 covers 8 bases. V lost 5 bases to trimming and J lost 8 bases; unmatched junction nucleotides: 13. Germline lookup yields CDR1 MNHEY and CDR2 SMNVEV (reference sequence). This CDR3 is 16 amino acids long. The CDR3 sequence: CASSPGSGGAMGELFF. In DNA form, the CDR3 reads TGTGCCAGCAGTCCAGGCTCGGGAGGGGCCATGGGGGAGCTGTTTTTT.

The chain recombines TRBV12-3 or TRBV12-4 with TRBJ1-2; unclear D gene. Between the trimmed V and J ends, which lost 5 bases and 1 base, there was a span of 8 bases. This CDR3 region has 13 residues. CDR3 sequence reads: CASSPVLNYGYTF. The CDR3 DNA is TGTGCCAGCAGTCCTGTTCTTAACTATGGCTACACCTTC.

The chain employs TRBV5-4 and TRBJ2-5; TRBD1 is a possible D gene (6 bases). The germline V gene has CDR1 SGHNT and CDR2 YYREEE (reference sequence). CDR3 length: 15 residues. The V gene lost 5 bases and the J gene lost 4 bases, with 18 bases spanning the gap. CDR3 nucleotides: TGTGCCAGCAGGGTCTCCGGACAGCAAGGAGAGACCCAGTACTTC. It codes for CASRVSGQQGETQYF. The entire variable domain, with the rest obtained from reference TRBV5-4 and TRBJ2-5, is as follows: ETGVTQSPTHLIKTRGQQVTLRCSSQSGHNTVSWYQQALGQGPQFIFQYYREEENGRGNFPPRFSGLQFPNYSSELNVNALELDDSALYLCASRVSGQQGETQYFGPGTRLLVL.

DNA for the CDR3: TGTGCCAGCAGTTCCGGGACAGGGAAATTCTTC. This gives the protein CASSSGTGKFF. The chain joins TRBV12-3 or TRBV12-4 to TRBJ2-1; TRBD1 aligns across 9 bases. This CDR3 contains 11 residues. J gave up 16 bases and V 4 bases, and 5 bases lay outside the gene matches.

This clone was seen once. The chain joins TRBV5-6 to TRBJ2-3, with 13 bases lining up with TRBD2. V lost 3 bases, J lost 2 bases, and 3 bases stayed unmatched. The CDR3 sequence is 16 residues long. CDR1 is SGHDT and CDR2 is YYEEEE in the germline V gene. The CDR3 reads CASSSGTSGATDTQYF. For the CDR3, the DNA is TGTGCCAGCAGCTCTGGGACTAGCGGGGCCACAGATACGCAGTATTTT.

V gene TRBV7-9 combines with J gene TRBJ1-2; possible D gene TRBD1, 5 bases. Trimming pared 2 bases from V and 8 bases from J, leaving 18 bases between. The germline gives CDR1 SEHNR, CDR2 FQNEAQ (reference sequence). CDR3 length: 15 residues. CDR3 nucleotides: TGTGCCAGCAGCTTATATGGGAGGGGACTCTGGGGCTACACCTTC. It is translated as CASSLYGRGLWGYTF.

For the CDR3, the DNA is TGTGCCAGCAGCCAAACGACCGGGACAGTGCCTGGCTACACCTTC. Residues: CASSQTTGTVPGYTF. The chain uses TRBV16 and TRBJ1-2; 7 bases agree with TRBD1. V shed 2 bases and J 7 bases; nucleotides not matched to a gene: 10. Germline V lookup: CDR1 KGHSY, CDR2 FQNENV. The CDR3 spans 15 residues.

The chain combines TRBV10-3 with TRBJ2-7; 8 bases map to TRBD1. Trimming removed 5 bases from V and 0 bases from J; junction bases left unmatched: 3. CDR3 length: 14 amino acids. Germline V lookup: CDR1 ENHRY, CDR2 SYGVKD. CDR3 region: CAISRTGSSYEQYF. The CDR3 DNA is TGTGCCATCAGTAGGACAGGGAGCTCCTACGAGCAGTACTTC.

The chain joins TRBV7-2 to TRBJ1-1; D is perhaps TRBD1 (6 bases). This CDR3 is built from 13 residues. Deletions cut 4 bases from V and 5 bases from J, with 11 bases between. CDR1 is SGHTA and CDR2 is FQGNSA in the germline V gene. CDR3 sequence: CASSYRVLTEAFF. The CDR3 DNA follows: TGTGCCAGCAGCTACAGGGTATTGACTGAAGCTTTCTTT.

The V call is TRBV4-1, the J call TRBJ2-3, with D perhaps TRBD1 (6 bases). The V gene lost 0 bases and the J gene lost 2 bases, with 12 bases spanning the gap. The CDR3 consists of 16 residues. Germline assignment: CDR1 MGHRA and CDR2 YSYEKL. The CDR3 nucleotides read TGCGCCAGCAGCCAAGAGGGGGCGAGACTCACAGATACGCAGTATTTT. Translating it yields CASSQEGARLTDTQYF.

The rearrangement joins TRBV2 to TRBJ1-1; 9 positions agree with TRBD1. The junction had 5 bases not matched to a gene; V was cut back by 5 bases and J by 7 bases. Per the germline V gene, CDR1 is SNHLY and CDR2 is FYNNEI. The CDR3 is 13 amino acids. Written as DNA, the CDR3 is TGTGCCAGCAGTCGGGACAGGGCGAATGAAGCTTTCTTT. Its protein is CASSRDRANEAFF. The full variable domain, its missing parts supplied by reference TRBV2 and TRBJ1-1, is EPEVTQTPSHQVTQMGQEVILRCVPISNHLYFYWYRQILGQKVEFLVSFYNNEISEKSEIFDDQFSVERPDGSNFTLKIRSTKLEDSAMYFCASSRDRANEAFFGQGTRLTVV.

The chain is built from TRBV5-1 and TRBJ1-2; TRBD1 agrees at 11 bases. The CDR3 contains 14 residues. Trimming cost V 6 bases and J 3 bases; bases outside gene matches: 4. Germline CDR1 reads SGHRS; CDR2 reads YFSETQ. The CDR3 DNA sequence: TGCGCCAGCAACCGGGACAGGGGGGACTATGGCTACACCTTC. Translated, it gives CASNRDRGDYGYTF.

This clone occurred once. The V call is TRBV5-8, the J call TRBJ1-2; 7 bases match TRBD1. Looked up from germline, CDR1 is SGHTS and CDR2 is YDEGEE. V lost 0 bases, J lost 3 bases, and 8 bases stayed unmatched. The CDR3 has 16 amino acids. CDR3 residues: CASSLAFRQGDYGYTF. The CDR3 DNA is TGTGCCAGCAGCTTGGCCTTTCGACAGGGCGACTATGGCTACACCTTC.

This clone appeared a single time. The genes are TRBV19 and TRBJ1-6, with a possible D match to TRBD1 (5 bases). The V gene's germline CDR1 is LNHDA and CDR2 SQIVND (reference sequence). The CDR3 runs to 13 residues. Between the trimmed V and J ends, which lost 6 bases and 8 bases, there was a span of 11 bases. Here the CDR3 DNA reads TGTGCCAGTAGCGACAGTATGGATTCACCCCTCCACTTT. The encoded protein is CASSDSMDSPLHF.